Shown below are 26 T cell receptor beta chains from a single sample sequenced in a study of regulatory T cells in long-lasting Graves disease. For TCR beta, libraries came from iRepertoire HTBI primers and Arm-PCR of CDR3 regions. One entry per CDR3 protein, called by TCRdb with MiXCR from the multiplex PCR reads. Here the sample spans over 650,000 distinct CDR3 sequences, around 30% being singletons. Stated time point: persistent/refractory GD, antithyroid drugs over 5 years with positive TRAb. Scientists built the TCR library using RNA that was extracted from PBMCs. Sequenced here: peripheral blood mononuclear cells (PBMCs), sampled when the disease was refractory, from a patient treated with antithyroid drugs. Every receptor here comes from a female donor with Graves disease.

This chain uses TRBV5-4 with TRBJ2-5; TRBD1 matches at 9 bases. This CDR3 is 15 amino acids long. CDR1 SGHNT and CDR2 YYREEE come from the germline V gene (reference sequence). J gave up 5 bases and V 4 bases, and 9 bases lay outside the gene matches. CDR3 amino acids: CASSHRDRVSETQYF. Written as DNA, the CDR3 is TGTGCCAGCAGCCACCGGGACAGGGTGTCGGAGACCCAGTACTTC.

J is TRBJ2-2 and V is TRBV7-3, with a possible D match to TRBD2 (6 bases). Per the germline V gene, CDR1 is SGHTA and CDR2 is FQGTGA. This CDR3 contains 16 residues. With 5 bases removed from V and 0 bases from J, the gap between germline ends came to 13 bases. The CDR3 coding sequence is TGTGCCAGCAGCGCCCGACTAGTTTCGAACACCGGGGAGCTGTTTTTT. It is translated as CASSARLVSNTGELFF.

This clonotype showed up just a few times. This sequence joins TRBV2 and TRBJ1-1; weak D call: TRBD1 (5 bases). The CDR3 totals 9 residues. Between the trimmed V and J ends, which lost 9 bases and 11 bases, there was a span of 10 bases. From germline, CDR1 is SNHLY and CDR2 FYNNEI. This CDR3 reads CARGELAFF. CDR3 nucleotide sequence: TGTGCCAGAGGGGAGTTGGCTTTCTTT.

This chain connects TRBV5-1 to TRBJ2-1, with D perhaps TRBD1 (6 bases). CDR1 and CDR2 from the germline V gene are SGHRS and YFSETQ. Trimming stripped 0 bases from V and 4 bases from J, with 11 bases between. CDR3 length: 15 amino acids. The CDR3 DNA reads as TGCGCCAGCAGCTTGGAGACAGGACTGTACAATGAGCAGTTCTTC. Translated, it gives CASSLETGLYNEQFF.

J is TRBJ2-7 and V is TRBV11-2, with D possibly TRBD1 on 5 matching bases. Germline CDR1 is SGHAT and CDR2 is FQNNGV. V lost 5 bases to trimming and J lost 3 bases, with 17 bases between them. The CDR3 covers 15 residues. CDR3 DNA sequence: TGTGCCAGCAGCCTCATAGGGGCAGGGTTCTACGAGCAGTACTTC. Translating gives CASSLIGAGFYEQYF.

This clonotype was observed many times. The chain recombines TRBV2 with TRBJ1-2, with D unresolved. This CDR3 contains 12 residues. Germline CDR1 and CDR2: SNHLY and FYNNEI. V was cut by 4 bases and J by 8 bases, with 11 bases left in between. This CDR3 reads CASSAGRWGYTF. The CDR3 DNA reads TGTGCCAGCAGTGCGGGTCGGTGGGGCTACACCTTC.

V is TRBV30 and J is TRBJ1-1; D not certain. V was clipped by 5 bases and J by 7 bases, with 11 bases between them. Germline CDR1 is GTSNPN and CDR2 is SVGIG (reference sequence). The CDR3 contains 11 residues. CDR3 in amino acids: CAWGWRSEAFF. CDR3 nucleotides: TGTGCCTGGGGTTGGCGAAGTGAAGCTTTCTTT.

This clonotype was observed a few times. The chain uses TRBV29-1 and TRBJ2-2; 10 nucleotides agree with TRBD2. In germline, CDR1 is SQVTM, CDR2 ANQGSEA. V was pared by 5 bases and J by 3 bases, with 15 bases of the junction left unmatched. The CDR3 loop spans 18 amino acids. The CDR3 bases are TGCAGCGTTTGCGAGAGCGGGAGGGCCGGGTTCGACACCGGGGAGCTGTTTTTT. Its translation is CSVCESGRAGFDTGELFF.

This clonotype appeared a few times. The chain combines TRBV6-5 with TRBJ2-2; tentative D call: TRBD2 (6 bases). Trimming removed 4 bases at V and 8 bases at J, with 20 bases between. Per germline, CDR1 MNHEY and CDR2 SVGAGI. The CDR3 sequence is 16 residues long. CDR3 in DNA: TGTGCCAGCAGTTTTGGGCAGGGCGGCGCGGGAGGGGAGCTGTTTTTT. Translated, it gives CASSFGQGGAGGELFF.

The chain couples TRBV29-1 to TRBJ1-1; tentatively, D is TRBD1 (5 bases). CDR3 length equals 13 residues. CDR1 and CDR2 (germline): SQVTM, ANQGSEA. Trimming cost V 5 bases and J 11 bases, with 21 bases left between them. The CDR3, as DNA: TGCAGCGTTCGAGGCAGGGAAGACGGGGGGGCTTTCTTT. It encodes CSVRGREDGGAFF.

With respect to this clonotype: A single base separates this from a much larger clone, so it may be a read error. The chain carries TRBV6-1 and TRBJ2-2; 11 nucleotides align to TRBD2. The V segment lost 6 bases and the J segment 3 bases; nucleotides outside the gene matches: 3. Germline loops: CDR1 MNHNS, CDR2 SASEGT. There are 15 residues in the CDR3. The CDR3 DNA reads as TGTGCCAGCAGCCGGACTAGCGGGTACACCGGGGAGCTGTTTTTT. Protein: CASSRTSGYTGELFF.

The rearrangement links TRBV5-4 to TRBJ2-7; 10 nucleotides match TRBD1. The ends lost 4 bases at V and 6 bases at J; junction bases unmatched: 10. CDR1 SGHNT and CDR2 YYREEE come from the germline V gene (reference sequence). CDR3 length equals 15 residues. The CDR3 reads CASSPVAGQGREQYF. Written as DNA, the CDR3 is TGTGCCAGCAGCCCCGTCGCGGGACAGGGGCGCGAGCAGTACTTC. The whole variable domain, filled in from reference TRBV5-4 and TRBJ2-7, reads ETGVTQSPTHLIKTRGQQVTLRCSSQSGHNTVSWYQQALGQGPQFIFQYYREEENGRGNFPPRFSGLQFPNYSSELNVNALELDDSALYLCASSPVAGQGREQYFGPGTRLTVT.

On this clonotype itself: This may arise from a read error, as a much more abundant clone is one base away. The CDR3 carries no conserved terminal phenylalanine or tryptophan, so it likely arises from a read error. V and J are TRBV12-3 or TRBV12-4 and TRBJ1-1, with D hard to call. This CDR3 spans 12 amino acids. V dropped 6 bases and J dropped 5 bases, with 10 bases sitting between them. CDR3 in DNA: TGTGCCAGCAGACCCGACGCGACTGAAGCTTTCCTT. Translated, it gives CASRPDATEAFL.

V and J are TRBV13 and TRBJ2-2; 9 nucleotides align to TRBD2. V gave up 4 bases and J gave up 10 bases; unmatched junction bases: 10. The CDR3 is 15 residues long. Per germline, CDR1 PRHDT and CDR2 FYEKMQ (reference sequence). CDR3 nucleotides: TGTGCCAGCAGCTCCCCTTCGGTAGCGGGAGTGGAGCTGTTTTTT. Translation gives CASSSPSVAGVELFF.

This clonotype was seen more than once but under ten times. The rearrangement links TRBV29-1 to TRBJ1-1; no definite D call. The CDR3 is 13 residues long. The germline gives CDR1 SQVTM, CDR2 ANQGSEA. V dropped 3 bases and J dropped 1 base, with 9 bases sitting between them. CDR3 coding DNA: TGCAGCGTTGACCACCAGAGGAACACTGAAGCTTTCTTT. Its protein product is CSVDHQRNTEAFF.

The chain is built from TRBV2 and TRBJ2-3; TRBD1 agrees at 7 bases. V trimming: 8 bases; J trimming: 0 bases; junction bases outside the gene matches: 2. The germline CDR1 and CDR2 sequences are SNHLY and FYNNEI. The CDR3 has 13 residues. The CDR3 region has the DNA TGTGCCAGCGAGACAGGGAGCACAGATACGCAGTATTTT. Translation gives CASETGSTDTQYF.

The V and J genes are TRBV19 and TRBJ2-7; 8 bases match TRBD1. The junction had 6 bases not matched to a gene; V was cut back by 6 bases and J by 2 bases. The CDR3 has 14 residues. Germline CDR1 and CDR2: LNHDA and SQIVND (reference sequence). CDR3 protein: CASSRQGSAYEQYF. CDR3 in DNA: TGTGCCAGTAGCCGACAGGGGTCCGCCTACGAGCAGTACTTC.

The chain combines TRBV6-2 or TRBV6-3 with TRBJ1-6; a possible D gene is TRBD1 (5 bases). The CDR3 contains 13 residues. Germline V gene sequence: CDR1 MNHEY, CDR2 SVGEGT. Trimming left V 6 bases short and J 7 bases short, with 10 bases between. The CDR3 sequence: CASRQDQNSPLHF. The CDR3 DNA reads TGTGCCAGCAGACAGGACCAAAATTCACCCCTCCACTTT.

The chain employs TRBV20-1 and TRBJ1-5; weak D call: TRBD1 (5 bases). The CDR3 contains 14 residues. Trimming took 1 base from V and 7 from J, leaving 14 bases between them. Germline-derived CDR1 and CDR2 are DFQATT and SNEGSKA (reference sequence). The chain's CDR3 is CSARASRGNQPQHF. CDR3 in DNA: TGCAGTGCTAGAGCTTCTCGGGGGAACCAGCCCCAGCATTTT.

This chain joins TRBV10-3 and TRBJ2-1; perhaps D is TRBD1 or TRBD2 (5 bases each). Germline V lookup: CDR1 ENHRY, CDR2 SYGVKD. The CDR3 totals 14 residues. With 0 bases removed from V and 7 bases from J, the gap between germline ends came to 10 bases. CDR3 sequence (DNA): TGTGCCATCAGTGAGTCGGGGGAGTTGAATGAGCAGTTCTTC. This sequence encodes CAISESGELNEQFF.

The rearrangement joins TRBV29-1 to TRBJ1-2; 7 nucleotides line up with TRBD1. The CDR3 is 15 amino acids. CDR1 SQVTM and CDR2 ANQGSEA come from the germline V gene. V shed 4 bases, J shed 2 bases, and the junction held 10 bases outside the gene matches. As DNA, the CDR3 is TGCAGCGTTGGCTTCAGGGGGTTGGCGAACTATGGCTACACCTTC. Protein product: CSVGFRGLANYGYTF.

Concerning this clonotype itself: Since a much larger clone is just one base distant, this may be a read error. This chain joins TRBV28 and TRBJ1-1; D is uncertain. Germline lookup yields CDR1 MDHEN and CDR2 SYDVKM. This CDR3 region has 13 residues. The CDR3 region is CVSTLVEDTEAFF. The CDR3, as DNA: TGTGTCAGCACCCTGGTGGAGGACACTGAAGCTTTCTTT.

About this clonotype itself: A much larger clonotype is one base distant, so this may be a read error. The CDR3 DNA follows: TGTGCCGGCAGCCTTATTTTGGTGGGGGACACGGCGGAGACCCAGTACTTC. It encodes CAGSLILVGDTAETQYF. The chain is built from TRBV12-3 or TRBV12-4 and TRBJ2-5; TRBD1 is a possible D gene (6 bases). CDR3 length: 17 residues.

V and J are TRBV10-3 and TRBJ2-2; 9 bases agree with TRBD2. The CDR3 covers 15 residues. Germline values: CDR1 ENHRY, CDR2 SYGVKD. Trimming at V came to 7 bases and at J to 5 bases, leaving 8 bases not matched to a gene. CDR3 DNA: TGTGCCATCACCGTTAGCGGGAGTAGGACCGGGGAGCTGTTTTTT. Amino acid sequence: CAITVSGSRTGELFF.

In this sample, this clonotype turned up many times. V and J are TRBV9 and TRBJ2-5; 11 bases align to TRBD2. CDR1 and CDR2 from the germline V gene are SGDLS and YYNGEE. The junction had 2 bases not matched to a gene; V was cut back by 2 bases and J by 5 bases. The CDR3 covers 14 residues. The CDR3 loop is CASSVSGREETQYF. The DNA for the CDR3 is TGTGCCAGCAGCGTTAGCGGGAGGGAGGAGACCCAGTACTTC. The full variable domain, in which reference TRBV9 and TRBJ2-5 provide the parts outside the CDR3, is DSGVTQTPKHLITATGQRVTLRCSPRSGDLSVYWYQQSLDQGLQFLIQYYNGEERAKGNILERFSAQQFPDLHSELNLSSLELGDSALYFCASSVSGREETQYFGPGTRLLVL.

This clonotype was seen more than once but under ten times. This chain connects TRBV5-8 to TRBJ1-1, with 10 bases matching TRBD1. This CDR3 contains 15 residues. After removal of 1 base from V and 6 bases from J, the junction contained 6 bases not matched to a gene. Germline V gene lookup returns CDR1 SGHTS and CDR2 YDEGEE. This CDR3 reads CASSLKGQGQAEAFF. The CDR3 coding sequence is TGTGCCAGCAGCTTGAAGGGACAGGGGCAGGCTGAAGCTTTCTTT.